The clone carrying this TCR beta chain was counted between two and nine times. Antigen unknown. The data derive from a study of cytomegalovirus exposure and HLA in healthy donors. Findings and caveats of the study: Roughly uniform depth of sequencing across donors was assumed in presence/absence analyses.

V lost 6 bases and J lost 5, with 13 bases in between. Germline CDR1 reads MNHNS; CDR2 reads SASEGT. The CDR3 totals 14 residues. Vbeta (60) and Jbeta (13) primers were used in the PCR. Sequencing used immunoSEQ multiplex PCR; TCRdb keeps in-frame clones, though not all of them. Of about 130,000 clones listed, 65% to 85% are singletons. The V call is TRBV6-1, the J call TRBJ1-4; no reliable D call. The sequenced material came from PBMCs. The clonotype comes from a male donor in good health and CMV-seronegative. CDR3 loop: CASSERTGNEKLFF. The CDR3 DNA is TGTGCCAGCAGCGAGAGGACGGGAAATGAAAAACTGTTTTTT.